This T cell receptor beta chain came from a study of lymphopenia after photon versus proton radiotherapy. The V gene lost 2 bases and the J gene lost 8 bases, with 9 bases spanning the gap. Per the germline V gene, CDR1 is KGHSH and CDR2 is LQKENI. CDR3 length equals 12 residues. Clones were read by immunoSEQ multiplex PCR, and TCRdb kept only the in-frame ones, dropping some. The sample shows 20,000 to 25,000 clones, about 85% of them seen only once. V gene TRBV18 combines with J gene TRBJ2-5; D uncertain. The TCR sequence derives from a man aged 55 to 70 with pancreatic cancer. The sample consisted of peripheral blood, taken from a patient treated with photon-based radiotherapy. CDR3 in amino acids: CASSPGMATQYF. As DNA, the CDR3 is TGTGCCAGCTCACCAGGAATGGCCACCCAGTACTTC.